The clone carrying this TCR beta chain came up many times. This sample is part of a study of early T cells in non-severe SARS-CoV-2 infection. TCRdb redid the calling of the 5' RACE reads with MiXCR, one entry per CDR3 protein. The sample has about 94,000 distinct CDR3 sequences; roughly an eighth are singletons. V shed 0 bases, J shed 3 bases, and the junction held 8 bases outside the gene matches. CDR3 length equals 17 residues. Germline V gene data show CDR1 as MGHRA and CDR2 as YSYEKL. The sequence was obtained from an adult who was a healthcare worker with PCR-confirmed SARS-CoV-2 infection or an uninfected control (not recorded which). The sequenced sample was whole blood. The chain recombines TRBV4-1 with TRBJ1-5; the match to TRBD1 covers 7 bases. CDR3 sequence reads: CASSQEGPDRANQPQHF. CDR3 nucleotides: TGCGCCAGCAGCCAAGAGGGGCCCGACAGGGCCAATCAGCCCCAGCATTTT.